What follows are 3 T cell receptor beta chains derived from one specimen sequenced in a study of identical twins. TCRdb analysed the 5' RACE reads with MiXCR anew, one entry per CDR3 protein. The table shows a few hundred thousand distinct CDR3 sequences, with about 10% occurring only once. Sequencing was done on a sample of memory T cells sorted from blood. The receptors originated from a man aged 50-59 years in good health.

This clonotype showed up just a few times. The V call is TRBV7-8, the J call TRBJ2-5, with 10 bases fitting TRBD1. Losses at the gene ends were 3 bases for V and 4 bases for J; bases not matched to a gene: 2. CDR3 length equals 14 residues. Germline CDR1 SGHVS, CDR2 FQNEAQ. As DNA, the CDR3 is TGTGCCAGCAGCTTTAGGGACAGGGGAGAGACCCAGTACTTC. It codes for CASSFRDRGETQYF.

J is TRBJ1-1 and V is TRBV18, with D tentatively TRBD1 (5 bases). Deletions cut 4 bases from V and 0 bases from J, with 15 bases between. The germline CDR1 and CDR2 sequences are KGHSH and LQKENI. The CDR3 is made up of 16 amino acids. CDR3 residues: CASSRGTWVMNTEAFF. In DNA form, the CDR3 reads TGTGCCAGCTCACGCGGGACCTGGGTTATGAACACTGAAGCTTTCTTT. Together with reference TRBV18 and TRBJ1-1, the CDR3 gives the full variable domain: NAGVMQNPRHLVRRRGQEARLRCSPMKGHSHVYWYRQLPEEGLKFMVYLQKENIIDESGMPKERFSAEFPKEGPSILRIQQVVRGDSAAYFCASSRGTWVMNTEAFFGQGTRLTVV.

This clonotype was found many times. The chain combines TRBV5-1 with TRBJ2-7, with a weak D call TRBD2 (7 bases). V gave up 4 bases and J gave up 6 bases, with 11 bases separating them. CDR3 length: 12 amino acids. Per germline, CDR1 SGHRS and CDR2 YFSETQ. The CDR3 protein is CASSGGASEQYF. CDR3 nucleotides: TGCGCCAGCAGCGGGGGGGCCTCCGAGCAGTACTTC. Full variable domain (missing parts from reference TRBV5-1 and TRBJ2-7): KAGVTQTPRYLIKTRGQQVTLSCSPISGHRSVSWYQQTPGQGLQFLFEYFSETQRNKGNFPGRFSGRQFSNSRSEMNVSTLELGDSALYLCASSGGASEQYFGPGTRLTVT.